This T cell receptor beta chain was documented in a study of monozygotic twins with inflammatory bowel disease. TCRdb reprocessed the 5' RACE reads; each CDR3 protein has one entry and no DNA is given. Its table records about 420,000 distinct CDR3 sequences. CDR3 length: 13 residues. Germline lookup yields CDR1 DFQATT and CDR2 SNEGSKA (reference sequence). Study-wide findings and caveats: Limited power may explain why concordant and discordant twins showed no difference in repertoire similarity. Patients received differing immunosuppressive treatments, which may have added variability to their repertoires. Results did not support any single strong IBD-associated signal or clonotype.

To note about this clonotype: Its antigen is unknown.

This TCR came from a human donor with ulcerative colitis or Crohn's disease, or a healthy co-twin of an affected twin (not recorded which). Sequencing used blood. The chain carries TRBV20-1 and TRBJ1-2. The CDR3: CSATGWVNYGYTF.